The entry that follows covers one T cell receptor (beta chain) sequence. No conserved phenylalanine or tryptophan ends this CDR3, so it is likely a read error. This record belongs to a study of tumor-infiltrating lymphocytes in primary liver carcinoma. Background on the study: Productive TCRbeta reads per sample were roughly 3.5 to 7.5 million, not differing by tissue.

V lost 7 bases and J 5 bases, leaving 18 bases between the germline ends. The CDR3 has 15 residues. Germline lookup yields CDR1 ENHRY and CDR2 SYGVKD. Joint extraction of RNA and DNA used about 17-31 mg of bulk tissue that was unsorted. TCR beta cDNA was reverse-transcribed from about 0.45 ug of total RNA. The reaction used a constant-region primer and ProtoScript II reverse transcriptase. Slightly modified ARM-PCR, run as three nested multiplex PCR rounds, produced the TCR beta libraries. The study ran its first two PCR rounds for approximately 10 cycles each, using TRBV1-TRBV30 forward primers and a C-beta reverse primer. TCRdb reprocessed the multiplex PCR reads with MiXCR, giving one entry per CDR3 protein. The sample has approximately 110,000 distinct CDR3 sequences, roughly 80% seen once.

This sequence joins TRBV10-3 and TRBJ2-1; perhaps TRBD2 as D (5 bases). The sample was liver tumor tissue from sampling region 3. The subset was: tumor region T3, left-lateral pole. This TCR derives from a man aged 35-49 years with primary liver carcinoma and hepatitis B virus infection. CDR3 coding DNA: TGTGCCATCAATCGGGGTGGTGAAAATGACAATGAGCAGTTCCTC. Translation gives CAINRGGENDNEQFL.